The 30 T cell receptor beta chains below come from one sample, sequenced in a study of CD8+ T cells in alopecia areata. Treatment specified: oral pan-JAK inhibitor, 5-10 mg twice daily. RNA extraction was followed by reverse transcription into cDNA, which acted as the sequencing template. Using immunoSEQ multiplex PCR, the repertoire was profiled, and TCRdb retains in-frame clones only, with some absent. This sample has about 210,000 clones, with about 50% found just once. The input for sequencing was CD4+ T cells sorted from blood, taken at week 4, from a patient treated with tofacitinib. These receptors were taken from a human donor with alopecia areata.

The rearrangement joins TRBV29-1 to TRBJ1-2, with unresolved D. CDR1 and CDR2 (germline): SQVTM, ANQGSEA. V lost 0 bases, J lost 3 bases, and 11 bases lay in between. The CDR3 extends over 14 amino acids. CDR3 loop: CSVEDPRIDYGYTF. CDR3 coding DNA: TGCAGCGTTGAAGATCCACGGATTGACTATGGCTACACCTTC.

V usage is TRBV2 and J usage is TRBJ1-5; TRBD1 agrees at 8 bases. This CDR3 comprises 16 residues. Per the germline V gene, CDR1 is SNHLY and CDR2 is FYNNEI. Trimming at V came to 4 bases and at J to 1 base, leaving 6 bases not matched to a gene. The CDR3 region is CASSGGDRSSNQPQHF. The CDR3 DNA reads TGTGCCAGCAGTGGAGGGGACAGGTCCAGCAATCAGCCCCAGCATTTT.

The V gene is TRBV29-1, the J gene TRBJ1-2, with D tentatively TRBD1 (5 bases). Germline V CDR1 and CDR2: SQVTM, ANQGSEA. V lost 6 bases, J lost 4 bases, and 15 bases lay in between. CDR3 length equals 13 residues. The DNA of the CDR3 is TGCAGCGTCGAACCACGGGGGAGCTATGGCTACACCTTC. Its translation is CSVEPRGSYGYTF.

The J gene is TRBJ1-1, the V gene TRBV29-1; no definite D call. CDR1 and CDR2 (germline): SQVTM, ANQGSEA. The V and J ends lost 7 bases and 0 bases respectively, with 9 bases between them. The CDR3 runs to 12 residues. The CDR3 reads CSATEVNTEAFF. The DNA of the CDR3 is TGCAGCGCCACCGAGGTGAACACTGAAGCTTTCTTT.

The chain carries TRBV19 and TRBJ2-1; 7 nucleotides line up with TRBD2. Germline assignment: CDR1 LNHDA and CDR2 SQIVND (reference sequence). V trimming: 7 bases; J trimming: 7 bases; junction bases outside the gene matches: 16. CDR3 size: 16 residues. The CDR3: CASKQWEGVVSNEQFF. The CDR3 region has the DNA TGTGCCAGTAAGCAGTGGGAGGGTGTAGTTTCGAATGAGCAGTTCTTC.

The chain combines TRBV30 with TRBJ2-2, with TRBD2 matching over 9 bases. Germline V lookup: CDR1 GTSNPN, CDR2 SVGIG (reference sequence). The CDR3 is 13 amino acids. V shed 6 bases and J 4 bases; nucleotides not matched to a gene: 3. The CDR3 DNA sequence: TGTGCCTGCCAGACTAGCGGCACCGGGGAGCTGTTTTTT. Residues: CACQTSGTGELFF.

This chain uses TRBV5-1 with TRBJ1-1, with D possibly TRBD1 on 6 matching bases. V lost 1 base and J lost 4, with 14 bases in between. Germline CDR1 and CDR2: SGHRS and YFSETQ. The CDR3 loop spans 15 amino acids. The CDR3 DNA is TGCGCCAGCAGCTTGACGGGGGCGAAAAGCACTGAAGCTTTCTTT. This codes for CASSLTGAKSTEAFF.

This rearrangement joins TRBV2 to TRBJ1-5; 12 nucleotides align to TRBD1. This CDR3 is built from 16 residues. The V and J ends lost 6 bases and 7 bases, in that order; junction bases with no gene match: 10. The germline CDR1 and CDR2 sequences are SNHLY and FYNNEI. The CDR3 bases are TGTGCCAGCAGGGCCGGGACAGGGGGCAATTACCAGCCCCAGCATTTT. It translates to CASRAGTGGNYQPQHF. The full variable domain, with the rest looked up from reference TRBV2 and TRBJ1-5, is EPEVTQTPSHQVTQMGQEVILRCVPISNHLYFYWYRQILGQKVEFLVSFYNNEISEKSEIFDDQFSVERPDGSNFTLKIRSTKLEDSAMYFCASRAGTGGNYQPQHFGDGTRLSIL.

This sequence joins TRBV6-1 and TRBJ1-6; TRBD1 aligns across 8 bases. Germline CDR1 MNHNS, CDR2 SASEGT. This CDR3 spans 17 amino acids. With 2 bases clipped from V and 6 bases from J, the junction kept 9 bases outside the gene matches. CDR3 amino acids: CASSELVRQGRNSPLHF. As DNA, the CDR3 is TGTGCCAGCAGTGAACTAGTGCGACAGGGGCGTAATTCACCCCTCCACTTT.

The chain couples TRBV29-1 to TRBJ1-1; 8 nucleotides align to TRBD1. This CDR3 spans 13 amino acids. V gave up 4 bases and J gave up 5 bases; unmatched junction bases: 6. The germline V gene has CDR1 SQVTM and CDR2 ANQGSEA. Here the CDR3 DNA reads TGCAGCGTTGTCCGAACAGGGGGGACTGAAGCTTTCTTT. Translation: CSVVRTGGTEAFF.

This clone was observed a few times. The V call is TRBV19, the J call TRBJ2-1; TRBD2 aligns across 7 bases. CDR3 length: 15 residues. V lost 6 bases and J lost 5; bases outside the gene matches: 10. From germline, CDR1 is LNHDA and CDR2 SQIVND (reference sequence). The chain's CDR3 is CASRARGSRNNEQFF. CDR3 bases: TGTGCCAGTAGAGCGCGGGGGAGTAGGAACAATGAGCAGTTCTTC.

The chain couples TRBV30 to TRBJ1-1, with a tentative D call TRBD1 (5 bases). V shed 4 bases and J shed 1 base, with 13 bases lying between them. Germline V CDR1 and CDR2: GTSNPN, SVGIG (reference sequence). This CDR3 is 14 amino acids long. As DNA, the CDR3 is TGTGCCTGGACCAAGGCCAGGGAGAACACTGAAGCTTTCTTT. It translates to CAWTKARENTEAFF.

The chain employs TRBV11-2 and TRBJ1-1; TRBD1 is a possible D gene (5 bases). CDR1 is SGHAT and CDR2 is FQNNGV in the germline V gene. The ends were cut back, 1 base at V and 4 bases at J, with 13 bases in the middle. The CDR3 length is 15 residues. DNA for the CDR3: TGTGCCAGCAGCTTAGGGGCATGGGGCCGCACTGAAGCTTTCTTT. It specifies CASSLGAWGRTEAFF.

The V call is TRBV2, the J call TRBJ2-3; unclear D gene. Trimming shortened V by 2 bases and J by 3 bases, and 6 bases separated the two germline ends. Germline CDR1 reads SNHLY; CDR2 reads FYNNEI. This CDR3 has 13 residues. The CDR3 DNA follows: TGTGCCAGCAGTGAACAGTTAACAGATACGCAGTATTTT. It is translated as CASSEQLTDTQYF.

The rearrangement links TRBV2 to TRBJ1-4; 9 positions agree with TRBD1. The CDR3 contains 15 residues. Germline V gene sequence: CDR1 SNHLY, CDR2 FYNNEI. Losses at the gene ends were 3 bases for V and 5 bases for J; bases not matched to a gene: 4. Written as DNA, the CDR3 is TGTGCCAGCAGTGATGTGGGACAGGGAAATGAAAAACTGTTTTTT. Its translation: CASSDVGQGNEKLFF.

The rearrangement joins TRBV15 to TRBJ1-2; D is undetermined. Germline CDR1 LNHNV, CDR2 YYDKDF (reference sequence). V was clipped by 4 bases and J by 7 bases, with 13 bases between them. This CDR3 comprises 13 residues. This CDR3 is CATSKDGLAGYTF. CDR3 DNA: TGTGCCACCAGCAAGGACGGGCTTGCTGGCTACACCTTC. Together with reference TRBV15 and TRBJ1-2, the CDR3 gives the full variable domain: DAMVIQNPRYQVTQFGKPVTLSCSQTLNHNVMYWYQQKSSQAPKLLFHYYDKDFNNEADTPDNFQSRRPNTSFCFLDIRSPGLGDTAMYLCATSKDGLAGYTFGSGTRLTVV.

This clone turned up a few times. This chain links TRBV10-3 with TRBJ2-5; D is possibly TRBD1 or TRBD2 (5 bases each). Germline assignment: CDR1 ENHRY and CDR2 SYGVKD. The ends were cut back, 4 bases at V and 5 bases at J, with 17 bases in the middle. The CDR3 totals 15 residues. This CDR3 reads CAISATRDPKETQYF. As DNA, the CDR3 is TGTGCCATCAGTGCTACACGGGACCCAAAGGAGACCCAGTACTTC.

This clone was counted a single time. In nucleotides, the CDR3 is TGTGCCGCTAATTCGGGGGACAACCATAATCAGCCCCAGCATTTT. Its protein product is CAANSGDNHNQPQHF. This rearrangement joins TRBV10-3 to TRBJ1-5, with D possibly TRBD1 on 6 matching bases. CDR1 and CDR2 (germline): ENHRY, SYGVKD. The CDR3 is 15 residues long. The germline V and J ends were trimmed by 11 bases and 4 bases, with 21 bases remaining between them.

The genes are TRBV30 and TRBJ2-1; D gene ambiguous. Trimming took 1 base from V and 8 from J, leaving 9 bases between them. The CDR3 contains 12 residues. CDR1 is GTSNPN, CDR2 SVGIG, per germline (reference sequence). The CDR3 nucleotides are TGTGCCTGGAGTGCCGGTGGTCATGAGCAGTTCTTC. This sequence encodes CAWSAGGHEQFF.

The chain has TRBV29-1 and TRBJ2-2; D possibly corresponds to TRBD2 (5 bases). The length of the CDR3 is 16 residues. Trimming took off 0 bases at V and 8 bases at J, with 19 bases between the two ends. Germline V CDR1 and CDR2: SQVTM, ANQGSEA. CDR3 DNA: TGCAGCGTTGAAGATCACGTGGCGGGCTCGAGGGGGGAGCTGTTTTTT. The encoded protein is CSVEDHVAGSRGELFF.

Notes on this clone: At the DNA level, this CDR3 is encoded by other sequences in the same sample as well. This chain links TRBV30 with TRBJ1-2; D possibly corresponds to TRBD1 (6 bases). The V gene's germline CDR1 is GTSNPN and CDR2 SVGIG (reference sequence). V gave up 1 base and J gave up 5 bases, with 8 bases separating them. This CDR3 is 12 amino acids long. DNA for the CDR3: TGTGCCTGGAGTGACAGGGATTATGGCTACACCTTC. Translation: CAWSDRDYGYTF.

This clone has just a few counts. The rearrangement joins TRBV14 to TRBJ1-1; the match to TRBD1 covers 7 bases. With V trimmed by 0 bases and J by 2 bases, 6 bases remained unmatched. Germline lookup yields CDR1 SGHDN and CDR2 FVKESK. This CDR3 contains 16 residues. CDR3 in amino acids: CASSQESTGANTEAFF. The CDR3 DNA reads as TGTGCCAGCAGCCAAGAGAGTACAGGGGCCAACACTGAAGCTTTCTTT.

The CDR3 nucleotides are TGCAGCGTTTTTAAACGGGGGAGGGCTGAAGCTTTCTTT. It encodes CSVFKRGRAEAFF. V and J are TRBV29-1 and TRBJ1-1; TRBD1 is a possible D gene (5 bases). The CDR3 is 13 residues long. V lost 5 bases, J lost 6 bases, and 16 bases lay in between. The germline V gene encodes CDR1 SQVTM and CDR2 ANQGSEA.

This clone was found a few times. The rearrangement links TRBV6-4 to TRBJ1-6; 11 nucleotides agree with TRBD1. The V gene's germline CDR1 is MRHNA and CDR2 SNTAGT. The junction had 1 base not matched to a gene; V was cut back by 5 bases and J by 10 bases. The CDR3 has 13 residues. CDR3 in amino acids: CASSRDRGSPLHF. The CDR3, as DNA: TGTGCCAGCAGTAGGGACAGGGGGTCACCCCTCCACTTT.

V usage is TRBV6-6 and J usage is TRBJ1-1, with D possibly TRBD1 on 5 matching bases. The CDR3 contains 15 residues. The germline V and J ends were trimmed by 7 bases and 1 base, with 16 bases remaining between them. Germline loops: CDR1 MNHNY, CDR2 SVGAGI (reference sequence). Here the CDR3 reads CASTEPRGRNTEAFF. The CDR3, as DNA: TGTGCCAGCACCGAACCTCGGGGCCGGAACACTGAAGCTTTCTTT.

V usage is TRBV4-3 and J usage is TRBJ2-1; D is unclear. In germline, CDR1 is LGHNA, CDR2 YSLEER. This CDR3 spans 14 amino acids. V was cut by 1 base and J by 7 bases, with 11 bases left in between. In DNA form, the CDR3 reads TGCGCCAGCAGCCAAGTCGCGGTCAAAAATGAGCAGTTCTTC. The encoded protein is CASSQVAVKNEQFF.

This chain connects TRBV12-5 to TRBJ1-5; D perhaps matches TRBD1 (6 bases). Deletions cut 3 bases from V and 9 bases from J, with 12 bases between. Germline assignment: CDR1 LGHNT and CDR2 FRNRAP. CDR3 length: 13 amino acids. The DNA of the CDR3 is TGTGCTAGTGGTTTAGAGGACAGTTGGCCCCAGCATTTT. Translating it yields CASGLEDSWPQHF.

J is TRBJ2-1 and V is TRBV7-7, with 10 bases fitting TRBD2. The V segment lost 2 bases and the J segment 7 bases; nucleotides outside the gene matches: 8. The CDR3 has 16 residues. CDR1 is SSHAT and CDR2 is FNYEAQ in the germline V gene (reference sequence). CDR3 in amino acids: CASSLSPSGGANEQFF. Here the CDR3 DNA reads TGTGCCAGCAGCTTATCCCCCAGCGGGGGGGCGAATGAGCAGTTCTTC.

Only a few counts were recorded for this clone. The chain recombines TRBV4-3 with TRBJ2-2; TRBD1 matches 8 bases. CDR3 size: 16 residues. Germline lookup yields CDR1 LGHNA and CDR2 YSLEER. The V segment lost 1 base and the J segment 0 bases; nucleotides outside the gene matches: 1. The CDR3 DNA is TGCGCCAGCAGCCAAGGGACAGGGCCGAACACCGGGGAGCTGTTTTTT. Translating gives CASSQGTGPNTGELFF.

This chain links TRBV4-1 with TRBJ1-6; D perhaps matches TRBD1 (6 bases). Trimming pared 1 base from V and 5 bases from J, leaving 9 bases between. The CDR3 is 15 amino acids. The germline V gene has CDR1 MGHRA and CDR2 YSYEKL. The CDR3 DNA reads as TGCGCCAGCAGCCAAGGGGCAGGGGATAATTCACCCCTCCACTTT. Encoded protein: CASSQGAGDNSPLHF.